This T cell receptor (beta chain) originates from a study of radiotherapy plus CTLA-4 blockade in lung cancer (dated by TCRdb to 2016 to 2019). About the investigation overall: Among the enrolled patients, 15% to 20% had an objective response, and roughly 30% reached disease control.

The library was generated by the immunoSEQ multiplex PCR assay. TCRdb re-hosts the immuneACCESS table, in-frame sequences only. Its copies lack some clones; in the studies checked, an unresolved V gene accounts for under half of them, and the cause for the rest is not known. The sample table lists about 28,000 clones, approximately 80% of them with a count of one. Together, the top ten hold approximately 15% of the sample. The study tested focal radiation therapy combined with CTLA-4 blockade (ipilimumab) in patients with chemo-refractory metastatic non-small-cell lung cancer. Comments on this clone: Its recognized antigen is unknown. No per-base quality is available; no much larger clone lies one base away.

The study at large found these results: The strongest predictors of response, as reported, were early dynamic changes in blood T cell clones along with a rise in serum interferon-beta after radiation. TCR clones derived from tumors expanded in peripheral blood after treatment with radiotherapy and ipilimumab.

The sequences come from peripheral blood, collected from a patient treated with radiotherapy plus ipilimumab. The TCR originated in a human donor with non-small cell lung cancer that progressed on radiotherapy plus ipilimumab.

CDR3 sequence: CAWTGESTDTQYF. DNA sequence: TGTGCCTGGACAGGGGAGAGCACAGATACGCAGTATTTT. The rearrangement joined TRBV30 to TRBJ2-3; 6 matching bases give a weak D call of TRBD1. The CDR3 runs 13 amino acids, cysteine and phenylalanine included. The CDR3 DNA has 39 bases and is translated from base 1. From the germline V gene (reference sequence), CDR1 is GTSNPN and CDR2 is SVGIG. V is pared back by 4 bases and J by 0 bases, with 8 bases lying between the germline termini. Joined to the reference TRBV30 and TRBJ2-3 proteins, this CDR3 gives the full variable domain: SQTIHQWPATLVQPVGSPLSLECTVEGTSNPNLYWYRQAAGRGLQLLFYSVGIGQISSEVPQNLSASRPQDRQFILSSKKLLLSDSGFYLCAWTGESTDTQYFGPGTRLTVL.